This TCR beta chain was observed in a study of siplizumab effects on memory and regulatory T cells. Study-wide findings and caveats: Proliferating Tregs taken from siplizumab cultures were not shown to have a confirmed suppressive function. Roughly 80-96% of proliferating CD4+ or CD8+ clones defied assignment to a naive or memory phenotype. To unstimulated subsets, only a minor fraction of alloreactive clones could be mapped. The apparent diversity of naive T cells exceeded that of memory cells, and naive T cells seemed to make a major contribution to the alloresponse.

As regards this clone: Its antigen is as yet unknown.

Measured with immunoSEQ multiplex PCR; TCRdb has only the in-frame clones, and not every one. Of about 100,000 clones listed, 91% were seen once; the top ten hold roughly 0.16%. CDR1 is MDHEN, CDR2 SYDVKM, per germline. J was trimmed by 0 bases and V by 9 bases; bases with no gene match: 7. The CDR3 spans 14 residues. The sequence derives from a human donor in good health. The genes are TRBV28 and TRBJ1-1; 7 bases align to TRBD1. Sequencing was performed on CD4+ T cells sorted from blood. Written as DNA, the CDR3 is TGTGCCAGTGTAGCCGGGACAGTGAACACTGAAGCTTTCTTT. It translates to CASVAGTVNTEAFF. Full variable domain (remainder filled in from reference TRBV28 and TRBJ1-1): DVKVTQSSRYLVKRTGEKVFLECVQDMDHENMFWYRQDPGLGLRLIYFSYDVKMKEKGDIPEGYSVSREKKERFSLILESASTNQTSMYLCASVAGTVNTEAFFGQGTRLTVV.